The sequence of this TCR beta chain was determined in a study of CD8 T cells in ankylosing spondylitis. In its sample, this clonotype was seen a few times. Its antigen is unknown. Overall study findings and caveats: Made up of 7 to 9 highly homologous variants, a TCR beta motif appeared characteristic of ankylosing spondylitis blood. In ankylosing spondylitis patients, matched synovial fluid reportedly showed significant enrichment of disease-linked clones.

For TCR beta, libraries came from quantitative 5'-RACE with molecular barcodes. MiXCR, applied by TCRdb to the 5' RACE reads, yields one record per CDR3 protein. The profile shows 450,000 or so distinct CDR3 sequences, roughly a quarter of them singletons. The sequenced sample was blood, either unsorted or a sorted T cell fraction (not recorded which). The clonotype originates from a male donor with ankylosing spondylitis.

The CDR3 reads CSASPSGRWTGELFF. The CDR3 region has the DNA TGCAGTGCTAGCCCTAGCGGGAGATGGACCGGGGAGCTGTTTTTT. The chain joins TRBV20-1 to TRBJ2-2, with TRBD2 matching over 10 bases. The V and J ends lost 3 bases and 5 bases, in that order; junction bases with no gene match: 6. This CDR3 spans 15 amino acids. CDR1 DFQATT and CDR2 SNEGSKA come from the germline V gene (reference sequence).